This is a list of T cell receptor beta chains from one sample in a study of neoadjuvant anti-PD-1 for oral cavity cancer. TCRdb keeps only in-frame clones here, not all; method: immunoSEQ multiplex PCR. The sample has some 15,000 clones; 65% to 85% are singletons. Sequenced material: PBMCs, taken after nivolumab (anti-PD-1) treatment. These receptors originate from a person aged 40 to 85 with oral cavity squamous cell carcinoma. CDR3s include the opening cysteine and the closing phenylalanine or tryptophan. A D gene is named only where the DNA matches it firmly. Where a row states a size, it is once, few, many or the class of an expanded clone; other rows omit it.

J gene: TRBJ1-2; clone size: few; V gene: TRBV5-1; D gene: .; CDR3 length: 15; CDR3 DNA: TGCGCCAGCAGCTTGGCGGTATGGGGAGACTATGGCTACACCTTC; CDR3 protein: CASSLAVWGDYGYTF
J gene: TRBJ2-7; clone size: .; V gene: TRBV5-1; D gene: TRBD2; CDR3 length: 15; CDR3 DNA: TGCGCCAGCAGCGCGGCGCTAGCGGGAGGGGACGAGCAGTACTTC; CDR3 protein: CASSAALAGGDEQYF
J gene: TRBJ1-6; clone size: .; V gene: TRBV10-1; D gene: .; CDR3 length: 13; CDR3 DNA: TGCGCCACCTCCGGGACGAGGGATTCACCCCTCCACTTT; CDR3 protein: CATSGTRDSPLHF
J gene: TRBJ2-1; clone size: .; V gene: TRBV5-1; D gene: TRBD2; CDR3 length: 16; CDR3 DNA: TGCGCCAGCAGCGTGAGGGGCGGGGGGCTTTACAATGAGCAGTTCTTC; CDR3 protein: CASSVRGGGLYNEQFF
J gene: TRBJ2-7; clone size: .; V gene: TRBV5-6; D gene: .; CDR3 length: 15; CDR3 DNA: TGTGCCAGCAGCTTTCCCGGGTATGGGACCTACGAGCAGTACTTC; CDR3 protein: CASSFPGYGTYEQYF
J gene: TRBJ1-1; clone size: .; V gene: TRBV7-9; D gene: .; CDR3 length: 15; CDR3 DNA: TGTGCCAGCAGCTTACAGGGGAACGTGGGCACTGAAGCTTTCTTT; CDR3 protein: CASSLQGNVGTEAFF
J gene: TRBJ1-1; clone size: .; V gene: TRBV5-1; D gene: .; CDR3 length: 15; CDR3 DNA: TGCGCCAGCAGACCGGACGGAATGATGAACACTGAAGCTTTCTTT; CDR3 protein: CASRPDGMMNTEAFF
J gene: TRBJ2-7; clone size: .; V gene: TRBV13; D gene: .; CDR3 length: 13; CDR3 DNA: TGTGCCAGCAGCTTAGTGTCAGGGTACGAGCAGTACTTC; CDR3 protein: CASSLVSGYEQYF
J gene: TRBJ2-7; clone size: .; V gene: TRBV28; D gene: TRBD2; CDR3 length: 13; CDR3 DNA: TGTGCCAGCAGTATAGCGGGAGCTACCATACAGTACTTC; CDR3 protein: CASSIAGATIQYF
J gene: TRBJ1-5; clone size: .; V gene: TRBV21-1; D gene: .; CDR3 length: 17; CDR3 DNA: TGTGCCAGCAGCAAAGGCGGGATAGGGGGGCACGGGCAGCCCCAGCATTTT; CDR3 protein: CASSKGGIGGHGQPQHF
J gene: TRBJ1-6; clone size: .; V gene: TRBV7-2; D gene: .; CDR3 length: 15; CDR3 DNA: TGTGCCAGCGAACTTTTTTGGGGGGCCGGGTCACCCCTCCACTTT; CDR3 protein: CASELFWGAGSPLHF
J gene: TRBJ1-4; clone size: .; V gene: TRBV5-1; D gene: TRBD1; CDR3 length: 14; CDR3 DNA: TGCGCCAGCAGCCGTCAGGGGGATCGTGAAAAACTGTTTTTT; CDR3 protein: CASSRQGDREKLFF
J gene: TRBJ2-2; clone size: .; V gene: TRBV5-1; D gene: .; CDR3 length: 16; CDR3 DNA: TGCGCCAGCAGCTTGAATTTAGCCGAGGCATCCGGGGAGCTGTTTTTT; CDR3 protein: CASSLNLAEASGELFF
J gene: TRBJ2-1; clone size: .; V gene: TRBV7-8; D gene: TRBD2; CDR3 length: 17; CDR3 DNA: TGTGCCAGCAGTTCCTCGGCAACTAGCGGGAGTTCAGGTGAGCAGTTCTTC; CDR3 protein: CASSSSATSGSSGEQFF
J gene: TRBJ1-1; clone size: .; V gene: TRBV28; D gene: TRBD1; CDR3 length: 14; CDR3 DNA: TGTGCCAGCGGTGGACAGGATGGTCTGACTGAAGCTTTCTTT; CDR3 protein: CASGGQDGLTEAFF
J gene: TRBJ1-5; clone size: .; V gene: TRBV30; D gene: .; CDR3 length: 13; CDR3 DNA: TGTGCCTGGAGTGTACAGAACAATCAGCCCCAGCATTTT; CDR3 protein: CAWSVQNNQPQHF
J gene: TRBJ2-1; clone size: .; V gene: TRBV25-1; D gene: .; CDR3 length: 16; CDR3 DNA: TGTGCCAGCAGTGAATGGGGTGGGTACTCCTACAATGAGCAGTTCTTC; CDR3 protein: CASSEWGGYSYNEQFF
J gene: TRBJ2-1; clone size: .; V gene: TRBV9; D gene: .; CDR3 length: 15; CDR3 DNA: TGTGCCAGCAGCCCCGACGGACGAAATCACAATGAGCAGTTCTTC; CDR3 protein: CASSPDGRNHNEQFF
J gene: TRBJ2-3; clone size: .; V gene: TRBV5-4; D gene: TRBD2; CDR3 length: 15; CDR3 DNA: TGTGCCAGCAGCCTGACTAGCGGGTCCACAGATACGCAGTATTTT; CDR3 protein: CASSLTSGSTDTQYF
J gene: TRBJ1-2; clone size: .; V gene: TRBV4-1; D gene: .; CDR3 length: 14; CDR3 DNA: TGCGCCAGCAGCCAAAGGGGGGTCGGGGATGGCTACACCTTC; CDR3 protein: CASSQRGVGDGYTF
J gene: TRBJ2-1; clone size: .; V gene: TRBV5-1; D gene: TRBD2; CDR3 length: 16; CDR3 DNA: TGCGCCAGCAGCTTGGGGGGACTAGCCTCCTACAATGAGCAGTTCTTC; CDR3 protein: CASSLGGLASYNEQFF
J gene: TRBJ2-7; clone size: .; V gene: TRBV2; D gene: .; CDR3 length: 13; CDR3 DNA: TGTGCCAGCAGTGACCCGGACGGCTACGAGCAGTACTTC; CDR3 protein: CASSDPDGYEQYF
J gene: TRBJ1-1; clone size: .; V gene: TRBV14; D gene: TRBD1; CDR3 length: 19; CDR3 DNA: TGTGCCAGCAGCCAAGAAGGCCGGGGGACAGGGGACCTGAACACTGAAGCTTTCTTT; CDR3 protein: CASSQEGRGTGDLNTEAFF
J gene: TRBJ1-1; clone size: .; V gene: TRBV6-5; D gene: .; CDR3 length: 14; CDR3 DNA: TGTGCCAGCTGGGTTGGGAGTCTGAACACTGAAGCTTTCTTT; CDR3 protein: CASWVGSLNTEAFF
J gene: TRBJ1-6; clone size: .; V gene: TRBV6-1; D gene: .; CDR3 length: 14; CDR3 DNA: TGTGCCAGCAGTACCGGGCCCTATAATTCACCCCTCCACTTT; CDR3 protein: CASSTGPYNSPLHF
J gene: TRBJ2-5; clone size: .; V gene: TRBV6-5; D gene: TRBD1; CDR3 length: 15; CDR3 DNA: TGTGCCAGCAGTTTCCCGGGACAGGGACTAGAGACCCAGTACTTC; CDR3 protein: CASSFPGQGLETQYF
J gene: TRBJ2-6; clone size: .; V gene: TRBV27; D gene: .; CDR3 length: 17; CDR3 DNA: TGTGCCAGCAGTTTTGCGTTCATAGTGTCTGGGGCCAACGTCCTGACTTTC; CDR3 protein: CASSFAFIVSGANVLTF
J gene: TRBJ2-7; clone size: .; V gene: TRBV14; D gene: .; CDR3 length: 13; CDR3 DNA: TGTGCCAGCAGCCAGTACGGGCCTACCGAGCAGTACTTC; CDR3 protein: CASSQYGPTEQYF
J gene: TRBJ2-7; clone size: .; V gene: TRBV30; D gene: .; CDR3 length: 13; CDR3 DNA: TGTGCCTGGGACGTTAGAGGGTCCTACGAGCAGTACTTC; CDR3 protein: CAWDVRGSYEQYF
J gene: TRBJ2-2; clone size: .; V gene: TRBV27; D gene: .; CDR3 length: 14; CDR3 DNA: TGTGCCAGCAGATTATCCCGAAATACCGGGGAGCTGTTTTTT; CDR3 protein: CASRLSRNTGELFF
J gene: TRBJ2-7; clone size: .; V gene: TRBV19; D gene: TRBD1; CDR3 length: 17; CDR3 DNA: TGTGCCAGTAGCGATCTACTATGGGACAGGGGCCCCTACGAGCAGTACTTC; CDR3 protein: CASSDLLWDRGPYEQYF
J gene: TRBJ2-7; clone size: .; V gene: TRBV5-1; D gene: .; CDR3 length: 17; CDR3 DNA: TGCGCCAGCAGCTTGGGCCAGGGCCAAACGTATCCCTACGAGCAGTACTTC; CDR3 protein: CASSLGQGQTYPYEQYF
J gene: TRBJ1-1; clone size: .; V gene: TRBV7-3; D gene: .; CDR3 length: 12; CDR3 DNA: TGTGCCAGCAGCAAGGGAAACACTGAAGCTTTCTTT; CDR3 protein: CASSKGNTEAFF
J gene: TRBJ2-1; clone size: .; V gene: TRBV10-3; D gene: TRBD2; CDR3 length: 15; CDR3 DNA: TGTGCCATCAGTGATTACGGACTAGCGAACAATGAGCAGTTCTTC; CDR3 protein: CAISDYGLANNEQFF
J gene: TRBJ2-2; clone size: .; V gene: TRBV9; D gene: .; CDR3 length: 15; CDR3 DNA: TGTGCCAGCAGCAAAACGGGAGACCGCACCGGGGAGCTGTTTTTT; CDR3 protein: CASSKTGDRTGELFF
J gene: TRBJ2-5; clone size: .; V gene: TRBV14; D gene: TRBD1; CDR3 length: 15; CDR3 DNA: TGTGCCAGCAGCCAAGGGCGGCAGGGGGTCGAGACCCAGTACTTC; CDR3 protein: CASSQGRQGVETQYF
J gene: TRBJ1-2; clone size: .; V gene: TRBV19; D gene: TRBD1; CDR3 length: 14; CDR3 DNA: TGTGCCAGTAGCCCCGGGACAGAAAACTATGGCTACACCTTC; CDR3 protein: CASSPGTENYGYTF
J gene: TRBJ1-2; clone size: once; V gene: TRBV18; D gene: TRBD1; CDR3 length: 15; CDR3 DNA: TGTGCCAGCTCACCAAGGACAGGGGATCACTATGGCTACACCTTC; CDR3 protein: CASSPRTGDHYGYTF
J gene: TRBJ1-3; clone size: .; V gene: TRBV5-6; D gene: .; CDR3 length: 15; CDR3 DNA: TGTGCCAGCACCATTGACAGAGGCTCTGGAAACACCATATATTTT; CDR3 protein: CASTIDRGSGNTIYF
J gene: TRBJ2-7; clone size: .; V gene: TRBV9; D gene: .; CDR3 length: 15; CDR3 DNA: TGTGCCAGCAGCGGCAGGGTGTCCGGAAACTACGAGCAGTACTTC; CDR3 protein: CASSGRVSGNYEQYF
J gene: TRBJ2-3; clone size: .; V gene: TRBV13; D gene: .; CDR3 length: 13; CDR3 DNA: TGTGCCAGCAGCCCTCCGGTGGCGGATACGCAGTATTTT; CDR3 protein: CASSPPVADTQYF
J gene: TRBJ2-7; clone size: few; V gene: TRBV4-1; D gene: TRBD2; CDR3 length: 16; CDR3 DNA: TGCGCCAGCAGCCTAGGACTAGCGGGGATCGCCTACGAGCAGTACTTC; CDR3 protein: CASSLGLAGIAYEQYF
J gene: TRBJ2-2; clone size: .; V gene: TRBV6-4; D gene: .; CDR3 length: 14; CDR3 DNA: TGTGCCAGCAGTCAACGGGGAAGCACCGGGGAGCTGTTTTTT; CDR3 protein: CASSQRGSTGELFF
J gene: TRBJ2-1; clone size: few; V gene: TRBV7-9; D gene: .; CDR3 length: 16; CDR3 DNA: TGTGCCAGCAGCTCCCTTAGGGGGGCCTCCTACAATGAGCAGTTCTTC; CDR3 protein: CASSSLRGASYNEQFF
J gene: TRBJ1-1; clone size: .; V gene: TRBV30; D gene: .; CDR3 length: 14; CDR3 DNA: TGTGCCTGGAGTGGGGCAGGGGTTGGCACTGAAGCTTTCTTT; CDR3 protein: CAWSGAGVGTEAFF
J gene: TRBJ1-2; clone size: .; V gene: TRBV5-1; D gene: .; CDR3 length: 14; CDR3 DNA: TGCGCCAGCAGCTTGGCCGTGGAACCCTATGGCTACACCTTC; CDR3 protein: CASSLAVEPYGYTF